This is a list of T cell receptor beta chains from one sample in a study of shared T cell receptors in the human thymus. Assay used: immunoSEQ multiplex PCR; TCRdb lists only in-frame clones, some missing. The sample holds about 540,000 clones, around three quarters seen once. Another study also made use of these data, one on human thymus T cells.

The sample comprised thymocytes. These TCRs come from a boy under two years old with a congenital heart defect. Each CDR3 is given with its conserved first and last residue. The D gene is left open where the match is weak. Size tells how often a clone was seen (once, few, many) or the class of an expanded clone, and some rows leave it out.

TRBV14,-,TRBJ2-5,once,TGTGCCAGCAGCCAAGTAAGGGAGAGAGAGACCCAGTACTTC,CASSQVRERETQYF
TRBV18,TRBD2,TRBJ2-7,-,TGTGCCAGCTCACCCCCAACTAGCGGGGAGGCTTACGAGCAGTACTTC,CASSPPTSGEAYEQYF
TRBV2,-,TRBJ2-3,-,TGTGCCAGCAGTGGAGGGCGGGACACAGATACGCAGTATTTT,CASSGGRDTDTQYF
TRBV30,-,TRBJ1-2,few,TGTGCCTGGAGCGAGGGCCATGGCTACACCTTC,CAWSEGHGYTF
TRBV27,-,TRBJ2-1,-,TGTGCCAGCAGTTCCGGGAGCTGGGATAGCAATGAGCAGTTCTTC,CASSSGSWDSNEQFF
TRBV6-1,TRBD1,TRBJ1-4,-,TGTGCCAGCAGTGAAAGGGGAGGGGGACAGGGGGGTGAAAAACTGTTTTTT,CASSERGGGQGGEKLFF
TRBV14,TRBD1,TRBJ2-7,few,TGTGCCAGCAGCCTAGGACAGGGAGGTCCCTCCTACGAGCAGTACTTC,CASSLGQGGPSYEQYF
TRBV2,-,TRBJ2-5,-,TGTGCCAGCAGGAGGGTAGCAAGAGAGACCCAGTACTTC,CASRRVARETQYF
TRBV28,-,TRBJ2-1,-,TGTGCCAGCACCAAGCAGCATAGCGACCACTTCTACAATGAGCAGTTCTTC,CASTKQHSDHFYNEQFF
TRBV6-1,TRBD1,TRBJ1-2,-,TGTGCCAGCAGTGAGAGGGCGGACAGGGATGGCTACACCTTC,CASSERADRDGYTF
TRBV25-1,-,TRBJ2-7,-,TGTGCCAGCAGTGAGTCCGTCAACAGGGCCTACGAGCAGTACTTC,CASSESVNRAYEQYF
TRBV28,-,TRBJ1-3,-,TGTGCCAGCAGTGGCGAACAGGGTTCCTACACCATATATTTT,CASSGEQGSYTIYF
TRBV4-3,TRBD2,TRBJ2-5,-,TGCGCCAGCAGCCGACGACTAGCCCAAGAGACCCAGTACTTC,CASSRRLAQETQYF
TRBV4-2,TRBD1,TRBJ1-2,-,TGTGCCAGCAGCCAAGAGGACAGGGGGGTTGGCTACACCTTC,CASSQEDRGVGYTF
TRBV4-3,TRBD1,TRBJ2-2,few,TGCGCCAGCAGCCGCCCGACAGGGGGCGGCTCCCCCGGGGAGCTGTTTTTT,CASSRPTGGGSPGELFF
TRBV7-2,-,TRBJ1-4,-,TGTGCCAGCAGCGTAGTTGAGGAGTTGAATGAAAAACTGTTTTTT,CASSVVEELNEKLFF
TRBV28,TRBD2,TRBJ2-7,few,TGTGCCAGCAGTCCCAACCGGGAGGGCCCCTACGAGCAGTACTTC,CASSPNREGPYEQYF
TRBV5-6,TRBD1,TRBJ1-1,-,TGTGCCAGCAGCGGGACAGTGGGGTACACTGAAGCTTTCTTT,CASSGTVGYTEAFF
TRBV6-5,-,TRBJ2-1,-,TGTGCCAGCGGGGATGGGGCTGCCCACAATGAGCAGTTCTTC,CASGDGAAHNEQFF
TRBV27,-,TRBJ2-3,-,TGTGCCAGCAGTTTAAAATATAGCACAGATACGCAGTATTTT,CASSLKYSTDTQYF
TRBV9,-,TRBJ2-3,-,TGTGCCAGCAGCGTAGCTACCAATAGCACAGATACGCAGTATTTT,CASSVATNSTDTQYF
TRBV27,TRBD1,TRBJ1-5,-,TGTGCCAGCAGTTTCCAGGGGGCAAATCAGCCCCAGCATTTT,CASSFQGANQPQHF
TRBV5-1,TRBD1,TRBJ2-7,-,TGCGCCAGCAGCCTGGGACAGGGAGTATACGAGCAGTATTTC,CASSLGQGVYEQYF
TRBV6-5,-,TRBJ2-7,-,TGTGCCAGCAGTTACCGGGGTTGCGAGCAGTACTTC,CASSYRGCEQYF
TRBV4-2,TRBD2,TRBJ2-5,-,TGTGCCAGCAGCCAAGTAGCGGGAGCACAAGAGACCCAGTACTTC,CASSQVAGAQETQYF
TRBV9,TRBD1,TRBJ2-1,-,TGTGCCAGCAGCGTAGGTCAGGGGGCAGGTGAGCAGTTCTTC,CASSVGQGAGEQFF
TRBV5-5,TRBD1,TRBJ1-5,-,TGTGCCAGCAGCACGGGACAGGGTGGCAATCAGCCCCAGCATTTT,CASSTGQGGNQPQHF
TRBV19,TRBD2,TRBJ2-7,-,TGTGCCAGTAGTGCCCTCCCCCCAAGCGGGAGTAGCTACGAGCAGTACTTC,CASSALPPSGSSYEQYF
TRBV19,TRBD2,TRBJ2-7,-,TGTGCCAGCGCCATAGCGGGAGGGTCCTACGAGCAGTACTTC,CASAIAGGSYEQYF
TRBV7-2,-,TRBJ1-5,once,TGTGCCAGCAGCTTGGGAGATGATAGCAATCAGCCCCAGCATTTT,CASSLGDDSNQPQHF
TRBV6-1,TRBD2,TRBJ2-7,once,TGTGCCAGCAGTGAAAGGCTAGCGGGGCCCCCACTACCGCAGCAGTACTTC,CASSERLAGPPLPQQYF
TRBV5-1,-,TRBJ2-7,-,TGCGCCAGCAGCTCGCCCCCTGGAGAGCAGCACTTC,CASSSPPGEQHF
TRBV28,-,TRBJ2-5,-,TGTGCCAGCAGTTTATCGGGCGGGGAAGAGACCCAGTACTTC,CASSLSGGEETQYF
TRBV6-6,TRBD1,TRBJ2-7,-,TGTGCCAGCACCAAGAAAGGACAGGCCCTAAACTACGAGCAGTACTTC,CASTKKGQALNYEQYF
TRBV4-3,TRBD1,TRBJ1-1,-,TGCGCCAGCAGCCAAGAGGCTCCCCGGAGACAGGGCGACACTGAAGCTTTCTTT,CASSQEAPRRQGDTEAFF
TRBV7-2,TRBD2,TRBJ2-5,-,TGTGCCAGCAGCCCCGGGACTAGCGGCGGCGCGACCCAGTACTTC,CASSPGTSGGATQYF
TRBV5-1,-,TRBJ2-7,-,TGCGCCAGCAGCTTAAGGGGTAGGTCGCCCACCTACGAGCAGTACTTC,CASSLRGRSPTYEQYF
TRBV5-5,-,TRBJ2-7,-,TGTGCCAGCTCAGATGGTGGCGAGCAGTACTTC,CASSDGGEQYF
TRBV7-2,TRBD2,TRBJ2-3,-,TGTGCCAGCAGCTTAGATAGCGGGAGTGGCGGCACAGATACGCAGTATTTT,CASSLDSGSGGTDTQYF
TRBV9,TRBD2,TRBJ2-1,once,TGTGCCAGCAGCGTAGGGGGGACTAGCGGGAGAAGGGGTGGAAATGAGCAGTTCTTC,CASSVGGTSGRRGGNEQFF
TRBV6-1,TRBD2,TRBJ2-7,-,TGTGCCAGCAGTGAAGCGGAAAGCGGGAGGGTTTTTCCCTACGAGCAGTACTTC,CASSEAESGRVFPYEQYF
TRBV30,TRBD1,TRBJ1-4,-,TGTGCCTGGAGTGGAGGGGGCCTTAATGAAAAACTGTTTTTT,CAWSGGGLNEKLFF
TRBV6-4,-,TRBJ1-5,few,TGTGCCAGCAGGGAAAAGCGGTTGGGTTCAACAGTGAAGCTGCCCCAGCATTTT,CASREKRLGSTVKLPQHF
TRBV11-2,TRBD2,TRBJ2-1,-,TGTGCCAGCAGCTTAGATTTACTAGCGGACTCCTACAATGAGCAGTTCTTC,CASSLDLLADSYNEQFF
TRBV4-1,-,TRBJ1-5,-,TGCGCCAGCAGCCAAGATAGGGGGAAGGGTGGGTCGGGGCAGCCCCAGCATTTT,CASSQDRGKGGSGQPQHF
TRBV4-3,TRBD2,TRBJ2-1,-,TGCGCCAGCAGCCATCCCGGACTAGTGCCCTCGGGAGAGCAGTTCTTC,CASSHPGLVPSGEQFF
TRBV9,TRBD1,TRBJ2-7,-,TGTGCCAGCAGCGTAGAACAGGGGGCGAGCTACGAGCAGTACTTC,CASSVEQGASYEQYF
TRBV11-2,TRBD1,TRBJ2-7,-,TGTGCCAGCAGCCCCGGACAGGGGGTCTACGAGCAGTACTTC,CASSPGQGVYEQYF
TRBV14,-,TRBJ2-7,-,TGTGCCAGCAGCCAAGTTAGCTACGAGCAGTACTTC,CASSQVSYEQYF
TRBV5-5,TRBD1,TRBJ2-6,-,TGTGCCAGCAGCCCTATTGGACAGGCCTTCTCTGGGGCCAACGTCCTGACTTTC,CASSPIGQAFSGANVLTF
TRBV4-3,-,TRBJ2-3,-,TGCGCCAGCAGCCAAGATCGTGGAGCGATCGGTTCGGATACGCAGTATTTT,CASSQDRGAIGSDTQYF